This TCR beta chain was recorded in a study of control samples from healthy donors and cancer patients (dated by TCRdb to 2019 to 2021). Turning to this clone: Its antigen has not been determined. The sample holds no much larger clone one base away, and base qualities are not on file.

The library was prepared using the immunoSEQ multiplex PCR assay. TCRdb's version of the immuneACCESS table is confined to in-frame rearrangements and falls short of the full clone set. An unresolved V gene accounts for under half of the shortfall where checked; the remainder is of unknown origin. Within this sample are 260,000 or so clones, with about 80% of them counted one time only. The ten largest account for about 14% of the sample. The receptor was isolated from a woman aged 55-70 years with lung cancer. Sample: PBMCs.

In nucleotides, the sequence is TGTGCCACTACGTCCATCAACAGGGATCAGCCCCAGCATTTT. Translated, this is CATTSINRDQPQHF. The chain couples TRBV21-1 to TRBJ1-5; TRBD1, as called in the table, went unchecked against the DNA. TRBV21-1 is a documented pseudogene. Including the terminal cysteine and phenylalanine, the CDR3 comprises 14 residues. CDR3 DNA is the only sequence kept; it has 42 bases, read in frame from the first base.